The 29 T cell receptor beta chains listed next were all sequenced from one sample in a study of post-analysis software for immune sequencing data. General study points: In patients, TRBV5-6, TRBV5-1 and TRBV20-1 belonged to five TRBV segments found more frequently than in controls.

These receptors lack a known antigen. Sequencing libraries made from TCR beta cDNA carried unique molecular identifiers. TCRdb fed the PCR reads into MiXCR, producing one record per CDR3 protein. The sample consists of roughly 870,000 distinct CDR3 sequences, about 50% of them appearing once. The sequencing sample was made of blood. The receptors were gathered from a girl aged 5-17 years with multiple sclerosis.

The CDR3 loop reads CASSLASVTGGDYGYTF. For the CDR3, the DNA is TGCGCCAGCAGCTTGGCCTCTGTGACAGGGGGCGACTATGGCTACACCTTC. This chain joins TRBV5-1 and TRBJ1-2; 10 positions agree with TRBD1. V shed 0 bases and J 3 bases; nucleotides not matched to a gene: 8. The germline V gene encodes CDR1 SGHRS and CDR2 YFSETQ. This CDR3 has 17 residues.

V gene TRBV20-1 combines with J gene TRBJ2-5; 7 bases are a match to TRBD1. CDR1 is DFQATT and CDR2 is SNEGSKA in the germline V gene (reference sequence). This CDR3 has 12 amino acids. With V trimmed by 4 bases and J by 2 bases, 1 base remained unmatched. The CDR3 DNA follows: TGCAGTGCTATCAGGGGGCAAGAGACCCAGTACTTC. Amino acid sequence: CSAIRGQETQYF.

The CDR3 DNA is TGTGCCAGCAGCGTACAAGCGCGAGATGACAATGAGCAGTACTTC. Residues: CASSVQARDDNEQYF. The chain recombines TRBV7-2 with TRBJ2-7; D ambiguous. The length of the CDR3 is 15 residues. Germline values: CDR1 SGHTA, CDR2 FQGNSA. Trimming left V 5 bases short and J 7 bases short, with 21 bases between.

In DNA, the CDR3 is TGTGCCAGCAGCTTAGATTCCGGGACAGGGCCGGAGCTGTTTTTT. Translated: CASSLDSGTGPELFF. V usage is TRBV7-9 and J usage is TRBJ2-2, with 9 nucleotides matching TRBD1. V trimming: 1 base; J trimming: 10 bases; junction bases outside the gene matches: 7. The CDR3 sequence is 15 residues long. The germline V gene has CDR1 SEHNR and CDR2 FQNEAQ (reference sequence). The variable domain in full, with the rest retrieved from reference TRBV7-9 and TRBJ2-2, is DTGVSQNPRHKITKRGQNVTFRCDPISEHNRLYWYRQTLGQGPEFLTYFQNEAQLEKSRLLSDRFSAERPKGSFSTLEIQRTEQGDSAMYLCASSLDSGTGPELFFGEGSRLTVL.

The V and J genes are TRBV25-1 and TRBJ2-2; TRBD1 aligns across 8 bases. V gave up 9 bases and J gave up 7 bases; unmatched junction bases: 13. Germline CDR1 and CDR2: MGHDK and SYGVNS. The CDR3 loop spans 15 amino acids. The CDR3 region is CASQRVTGDVGELFF. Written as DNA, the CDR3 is TGTGCCAGTCAGAGAGTGACAGGGGACGTCGGGGAGCTGTTTTTT.

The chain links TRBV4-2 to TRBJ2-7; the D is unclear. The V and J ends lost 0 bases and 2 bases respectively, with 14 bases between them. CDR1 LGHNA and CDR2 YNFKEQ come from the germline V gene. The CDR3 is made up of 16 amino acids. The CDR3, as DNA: TGTGCCAGCAGCCAAGAGTCTCTGGGCGTCGCCTACGAGCAGTACTTC. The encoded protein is CASSQESLGVAYEQYF.

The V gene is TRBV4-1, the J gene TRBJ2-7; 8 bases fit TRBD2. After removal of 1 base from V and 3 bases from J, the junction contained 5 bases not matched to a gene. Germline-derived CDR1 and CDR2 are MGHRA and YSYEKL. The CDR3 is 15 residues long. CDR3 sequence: CASSQVGGRNYEQYF. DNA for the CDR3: TGCGCCAGCAGCCAAGTGGGCGGGAGGAACTACGAGCAGTACTTC.

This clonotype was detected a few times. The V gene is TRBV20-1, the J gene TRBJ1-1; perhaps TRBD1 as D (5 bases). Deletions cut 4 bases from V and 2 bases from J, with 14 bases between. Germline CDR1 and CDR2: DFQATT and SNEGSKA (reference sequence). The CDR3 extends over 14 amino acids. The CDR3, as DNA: TGCAGTGCTACCCGGAGGGGAAAAAACACTGAAGCTTTCTTT. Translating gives CSATRRGKNTEAFF.

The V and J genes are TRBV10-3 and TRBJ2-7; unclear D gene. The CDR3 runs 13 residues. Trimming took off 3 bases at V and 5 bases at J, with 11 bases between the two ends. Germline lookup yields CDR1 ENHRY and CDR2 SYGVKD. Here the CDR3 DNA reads TGTGCCATCAGTGAAGAGGTCCCCAACGAGCAGTACTTC. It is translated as CAISEEVPNEQYF.

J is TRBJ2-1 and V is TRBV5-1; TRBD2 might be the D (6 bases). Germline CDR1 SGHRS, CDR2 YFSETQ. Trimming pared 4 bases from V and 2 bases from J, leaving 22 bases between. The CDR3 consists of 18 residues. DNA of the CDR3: TGCGCCAGCAGCCAACCCCCGACTAGGGGTAGAGCCTACAATGAGCAGTTCTTC. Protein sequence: CASSQPPTRGRAYNEQFF.

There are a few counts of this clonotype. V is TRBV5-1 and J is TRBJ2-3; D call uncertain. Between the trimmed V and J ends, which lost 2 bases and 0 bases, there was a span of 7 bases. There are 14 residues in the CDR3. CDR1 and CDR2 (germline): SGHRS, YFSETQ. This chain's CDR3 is CASSLLISTDTQYF. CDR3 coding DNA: TGCGCCAGCAGCTTACTGATCAGCACAGATACGCAGTATTTT. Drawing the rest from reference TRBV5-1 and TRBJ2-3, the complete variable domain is KAGVTQTPRYLIKTRGQQVTLSCSPISGHRSVSWYQQTPGQGLQFLFEYFSETQRNKGNFPGRFSGRQFSNSRSEMNVSTLELGDSALYLCASSLLISTDTQYFGPGTRLTVL.

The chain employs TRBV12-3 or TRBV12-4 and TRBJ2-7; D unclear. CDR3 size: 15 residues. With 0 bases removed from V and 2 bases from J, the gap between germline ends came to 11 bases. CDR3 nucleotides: TGTGCCAGCAGTTTAGCGCGCACCCTGGCCTACGAGCAGTACTTC. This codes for CASSLARTLAYEQYF.

CDR3 bases: TGCGCCAGCAGCTCTTCGGGACAAATCTTCTCTGGGGCCAACGTCCTGACTTTC. Encoded protein: CASSSSGQIFSGANVLTF. The gene calls are TRBV5-1 and TRBJ2-6, with D possibly matching TRBD1 (6 bases). Germline V CDR1 and CDR2: SGHRS, YFSETQ. The CDR3 is made up of 18 amino acids. V lost 3 bases and J lost 0, with 16 bases in between.

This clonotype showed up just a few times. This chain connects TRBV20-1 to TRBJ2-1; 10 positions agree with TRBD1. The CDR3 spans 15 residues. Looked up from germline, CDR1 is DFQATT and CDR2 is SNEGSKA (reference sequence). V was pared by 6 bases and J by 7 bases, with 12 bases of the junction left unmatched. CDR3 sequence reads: CSAPRGTGDINEQFF. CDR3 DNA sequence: TGCAGTGCCCCCCGCGGGACAGGGGATATAAATGAGCAGTTCTTC.

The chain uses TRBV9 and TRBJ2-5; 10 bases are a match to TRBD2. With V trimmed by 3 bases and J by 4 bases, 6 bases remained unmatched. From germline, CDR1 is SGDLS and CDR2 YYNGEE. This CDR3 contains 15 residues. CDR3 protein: CASSEGLAQTETQYF. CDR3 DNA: TGTGCCAGCAGCGAGGGACTAGCGCAGACAGAGACCCAGTACTTC.

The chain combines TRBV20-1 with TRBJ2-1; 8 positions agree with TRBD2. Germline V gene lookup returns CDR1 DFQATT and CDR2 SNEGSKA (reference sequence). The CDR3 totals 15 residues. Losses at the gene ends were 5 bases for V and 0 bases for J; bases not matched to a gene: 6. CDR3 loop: CSAQSGSTSYNEQFF. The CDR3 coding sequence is TGCAGTGCTCAGAGCGGGAGCACCTCCTACAATGAGCAGTTCTTC.

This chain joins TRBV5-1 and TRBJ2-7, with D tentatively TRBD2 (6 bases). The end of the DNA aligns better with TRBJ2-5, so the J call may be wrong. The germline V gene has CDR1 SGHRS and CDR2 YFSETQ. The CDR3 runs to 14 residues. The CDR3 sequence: CASSSGGGTKTQYF. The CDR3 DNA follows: TGCGCCAGCAGCTCCGGAGGCGGGACGAAGACCCAGTACTTC.

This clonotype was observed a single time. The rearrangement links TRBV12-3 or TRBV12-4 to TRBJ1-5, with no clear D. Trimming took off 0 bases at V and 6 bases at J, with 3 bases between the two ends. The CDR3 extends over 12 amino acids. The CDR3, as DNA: TGTGCCAGCAGTTTAGCTACTCAGCCCCAGCATTTT. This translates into CASSLATQPQHF.

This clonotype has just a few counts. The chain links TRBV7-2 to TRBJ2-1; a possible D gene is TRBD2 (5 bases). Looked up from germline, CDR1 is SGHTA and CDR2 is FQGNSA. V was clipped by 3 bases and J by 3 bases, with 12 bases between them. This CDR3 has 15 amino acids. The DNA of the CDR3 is TGTGCCAGCAGCTTGTCCAGCGGAGTCTACAATGAGCAGTTCTTC. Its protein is CASSLSSGVYNEQFF.

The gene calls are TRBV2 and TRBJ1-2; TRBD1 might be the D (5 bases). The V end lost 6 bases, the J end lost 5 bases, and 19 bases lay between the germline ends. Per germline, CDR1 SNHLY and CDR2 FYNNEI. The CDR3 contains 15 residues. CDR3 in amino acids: CASSPRGTSTYGYTF. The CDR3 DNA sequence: TGTGCCAGCAGCCCTCGTGGGACCAGCACATATGGCTACACCTTC.

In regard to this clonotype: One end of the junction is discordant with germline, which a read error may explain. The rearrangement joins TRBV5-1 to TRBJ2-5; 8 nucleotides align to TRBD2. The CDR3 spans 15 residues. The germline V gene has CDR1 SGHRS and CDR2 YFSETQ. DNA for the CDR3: TGCGCCAACAGCAGGGAGCGGGGGAGCCAAGAGACCCAGTACTTC. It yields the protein CANSRERGSQETQYF.

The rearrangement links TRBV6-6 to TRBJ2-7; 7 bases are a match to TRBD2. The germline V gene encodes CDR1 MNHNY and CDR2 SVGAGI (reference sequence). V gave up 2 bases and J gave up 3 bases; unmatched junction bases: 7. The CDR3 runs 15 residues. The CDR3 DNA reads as TGTGCCAGCAGTTACCGAAGACTAGCTAACTACGAGCAGTACTTC. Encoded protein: CASSYRRLANYEQYF.

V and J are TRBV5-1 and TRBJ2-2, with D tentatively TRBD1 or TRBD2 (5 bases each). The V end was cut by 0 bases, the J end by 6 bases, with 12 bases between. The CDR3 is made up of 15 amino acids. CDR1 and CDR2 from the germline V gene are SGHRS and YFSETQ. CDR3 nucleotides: TGCGCCAGCAGCTTGGACGGGACCCAGGCCGGGGAGCTGTTTTTT. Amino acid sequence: CASSLDGTQAGELFF.

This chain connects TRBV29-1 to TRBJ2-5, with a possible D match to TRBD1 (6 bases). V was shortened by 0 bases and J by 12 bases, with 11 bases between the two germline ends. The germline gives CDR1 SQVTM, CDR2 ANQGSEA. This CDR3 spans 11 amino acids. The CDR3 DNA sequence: TGCAGCGTTGAAGATCGGGCAGGGGAGTACTTC. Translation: CSVEDRAGEYF.

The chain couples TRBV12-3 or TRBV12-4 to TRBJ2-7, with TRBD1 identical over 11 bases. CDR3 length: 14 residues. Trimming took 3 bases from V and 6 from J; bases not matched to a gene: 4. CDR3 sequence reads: CASSLSGTGGEQYF. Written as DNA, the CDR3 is TGTGCCAGCAGTTTGTCCGGGACAGGGGGCGAGCAGTACTTC.

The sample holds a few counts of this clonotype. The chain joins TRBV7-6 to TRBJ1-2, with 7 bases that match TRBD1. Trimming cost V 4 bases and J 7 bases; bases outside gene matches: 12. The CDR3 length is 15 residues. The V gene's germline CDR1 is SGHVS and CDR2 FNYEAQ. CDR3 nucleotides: TGTGCCAGCAGCTCCGGACAGGATGGGTTGTCTGGCTACACCTTC. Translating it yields CASSSGQDGLSGYTF.

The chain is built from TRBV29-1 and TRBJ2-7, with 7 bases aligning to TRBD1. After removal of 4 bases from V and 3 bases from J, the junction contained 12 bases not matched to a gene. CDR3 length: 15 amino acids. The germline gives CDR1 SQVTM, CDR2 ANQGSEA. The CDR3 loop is CSVVWGRRGIYEQYF. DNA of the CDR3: TGCAGCGTTGTCTGGGGTCGCAGGGGGATCTACGAGCAGTACTTC.

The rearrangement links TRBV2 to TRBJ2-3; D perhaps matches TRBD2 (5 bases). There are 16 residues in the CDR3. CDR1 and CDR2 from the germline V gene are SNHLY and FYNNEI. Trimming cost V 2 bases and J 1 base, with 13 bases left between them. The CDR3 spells CASSEPEGLGTDTQYF. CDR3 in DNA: TGTGCCAGCAGTGAACCTGAGGGTCTAGGCACAGATACGCAGTATTTT.

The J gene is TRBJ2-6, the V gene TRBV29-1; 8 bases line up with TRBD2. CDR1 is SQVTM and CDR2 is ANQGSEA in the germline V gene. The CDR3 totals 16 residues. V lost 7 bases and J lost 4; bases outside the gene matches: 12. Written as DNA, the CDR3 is TGCAGCGCCGGGTACGGGGGGGCTTCCGGGGCCAACGTCCTGACTTTC. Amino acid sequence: CSAGYGGASGANVLTF.